Sequencing of this TCR beta chain was carried out in a study of ipilimumab plus nivolumab after autologous stem cell transplantation (dated by TCRdb to the early 2020s). Regarding the complete study: The median number of doses received by trial patients was roughly 5 for ipilimumab and 7 to 9 for nivolumab. High-risk transplant-naive patients and patients relapsing within 3 years of a first autologous transplant were included in the myeloma cohort. The trial enrolled patients with high-risk diffuse large B cell lymphoma, mature T cell lymphoma, or multiple myeloma undergoing autologous transplant. The intent-to-treat population of the trial consisted of fewer than 45 patients. The paper as a whole reports these results and caveats: Combined checkpoint inhibition as post-transplant consolidation was concluded by the authors to appear tolerable. Per the authors, a biologic rationale for further study of the post-transplant checkpoint inhibition approach was offered by T cell receptor repertoire, regulatory T cell phenotype and gut microbiota profiles.

As encoded in the germline V gene, CDR1 is ENHRY while CDR2 is SYGVKD. V ends up 6 bases short and J 2 bases short, with an unmatched junction base count of 12. The CDR3 starts with the cysteine, ends with the phenylalanine, and has 17 residues. Just CDR3 DNA is preserved here, 51 bases in frame from base 1. In its sample, this clone comes out as medium-sized (0.01 to 0.1%). What this receptor recognizes is not known. Base qualities are not recorded, but no much larger clone differs from it by a single base. Starting 14 to 28 days after the autologous transplant, patients began checkpoint therapy, which included ipilimumab at 1 mg/kg intravenously on day 1 of selected weeks. Nivolumab was given at 3 mg/kg intravenously on day 1 of weeks 1, 4, 7, 10, and every two weeks through week 26. The study was a Phase Ib clinical trial testing combined checkpoint inhibition with ipilimumab and nivolumab as consolidation after autologous stem cell transplantation.

The receptor library was made with the immunoSEQ multiplex PCR assay. TCRdb holds this immuneACCESS table with in-frame rearrangements only. Some clones are missing; in checked studies, unresolved V genes explain under half, and the rest has no known cause. The sample table holds 9,000 to 9,500 clones, of which over 60% were seen once. Approximately 16% of the sample rests with the top ten. The TCR comes from a female donor with multiple myeloma. Sequenced material: PBMCs, taken in a trial of ipilimumab plus nivolumab as post-transplant consolidation. This receptor chain uses TRBV10-3 and TRBJ2-3; 9 nucleotides in the junction match TRBD1. The sequenced DNA is TGTGCCATCAGCAGCGACTCAGGGACAGGGTACACAGATACGCAGTATTTT. It codes for CAISSDSGTGYTDTQYF.